The 4 T cell receptor beta chains listed next were all sequenced from one sample in a study of blood T cell repertoires in COVID-19. Generated by immunoSEQ multiplex PCR, the TCRdb table keeps only in-frame clones and is missing some. Of approximately 230,000 clones listed, roughly 88% are singletons. Input material: peripheral blood. Receptor source: a man aged 25-45 years who had recovered from COVID-19.

The chain links TRBV15 to TRBJ1-2; no clear D. Trimming pared 4 bases from V and 3 bases from J, leaving 18 bases between. Per germline, CDR1 LNHNV and CDR2 YYDKDF (reference sequence). The CDR3 runs to 16 residues. CDR3 amino acids: CATSTWEDTADYGYTF. The CDR3 DNA is TGTGCCACCAGCACATGGGAGGATACAGCGGACTATGGCTACACCTTC.

This clone has only one observation. This chain joins TRBV4-3 and TRBJ1-1; a possible D gene is TRBD1 (6 bases). The CDR3 loop spans 14 amino acids. Germline loops: CDR1 LGHNA, CDR2 YSLEER. The V end lost 4 bases, the J end lost 11 bases, and 20 bases lay between the germline ends. The CDR3 sequence is CASSPGTSNFGAFF. The CDR3 DNA follows: TGCGCCAGCAGCCCCGGGACATCTAATTTCGGCGCTTTCTTT.

The chain couples TRBV4-1 to TRBJ1-2; 8 nucleotides line up with TRBD1. The V segment lost 0 bases and the J segment 2 bases; nucleotides outside the gene matches: 14. CDR1 is MGHRA and CDR2 is YSYEKL in the germline V gene. The CDR3 consists of 19 residues. The CDR3 DNA follows: TGCGCCAGCAGCCAAGATATCAGTTTTTTGGGGACAGGCAACTATGGCTACACCTTC. This codes for CASSQDISFLGTGNYGYTF.

The CDR3 region is CASSPRQGTDTQYF. The CDR3 DNA reads as TGCGCCAGCAGCCCTAGACAGGGAACAGATACGCAGTATTTT. This sequence joins TRBV5-1 and TRBJ2-3, with 7 bases aligning to TRBD1. The J segment lost 3 bases and the V segment lost 4 bases, leaving 5 bases of the junction unmatched. CDR1 and CDR2 from the germline V gene are SGHRS and YFSETQ. The CDR3 is 14 residues long.